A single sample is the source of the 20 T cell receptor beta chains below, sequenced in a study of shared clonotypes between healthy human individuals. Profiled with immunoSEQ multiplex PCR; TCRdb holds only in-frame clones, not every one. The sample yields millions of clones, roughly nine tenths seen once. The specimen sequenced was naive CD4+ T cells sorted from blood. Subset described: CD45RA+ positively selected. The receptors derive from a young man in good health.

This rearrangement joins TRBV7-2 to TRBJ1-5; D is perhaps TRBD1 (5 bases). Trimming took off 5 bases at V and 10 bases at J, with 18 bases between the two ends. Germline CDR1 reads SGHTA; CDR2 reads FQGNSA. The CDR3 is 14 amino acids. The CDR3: CASSHGAASEPQHF. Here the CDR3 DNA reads TGTGCCAGCAGCCATGGGGCGGCCTCGGAACCCCAGCATTTT. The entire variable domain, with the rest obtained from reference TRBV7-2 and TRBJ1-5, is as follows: GAGVSQSPSNKVTEKGKDVELRCDPISGHTALYWYRQSLGQGLEFLIYFQGNSAPDKSGLPSDRFSAERTGGSVSTLTIQRTQQEDSAVYLCASSHGAASEPQHFGDGTRLSIL.

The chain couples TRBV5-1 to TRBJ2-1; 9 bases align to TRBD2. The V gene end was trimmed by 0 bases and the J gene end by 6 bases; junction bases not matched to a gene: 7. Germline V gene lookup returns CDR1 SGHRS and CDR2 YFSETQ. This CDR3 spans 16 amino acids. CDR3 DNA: TGCGCCAGCAGCTTGGAAGGCGGGGGGGCCATCAATGAGCAGTTCTTC. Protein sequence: CASSLEGGGAINEQFF.

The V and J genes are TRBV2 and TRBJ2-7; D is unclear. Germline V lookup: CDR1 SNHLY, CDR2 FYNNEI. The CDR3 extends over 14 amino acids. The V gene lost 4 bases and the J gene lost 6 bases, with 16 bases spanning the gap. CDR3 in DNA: TGTGCCAGCAGTGTTCTGGTAAGGGCCTCCGAGCAGTACTTC. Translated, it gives CASSVLVRASEQYF.

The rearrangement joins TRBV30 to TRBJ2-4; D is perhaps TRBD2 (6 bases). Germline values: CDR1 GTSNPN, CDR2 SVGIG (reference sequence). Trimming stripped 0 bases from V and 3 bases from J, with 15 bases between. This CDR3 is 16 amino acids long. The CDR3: CAWSVPGLTYKNIQYF. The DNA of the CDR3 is TGTGCCTGGAGTGTACCGGGACTCACATACAAAAACATTCAGTACTTC.

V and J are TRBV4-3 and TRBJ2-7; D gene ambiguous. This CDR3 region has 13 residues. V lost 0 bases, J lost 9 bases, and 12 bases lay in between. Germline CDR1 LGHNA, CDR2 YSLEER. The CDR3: CASSQDFGFRQYF. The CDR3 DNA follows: TGCGCCAGCAGCCAAGATTTCGGTTTCCGGCAGTACTTC.

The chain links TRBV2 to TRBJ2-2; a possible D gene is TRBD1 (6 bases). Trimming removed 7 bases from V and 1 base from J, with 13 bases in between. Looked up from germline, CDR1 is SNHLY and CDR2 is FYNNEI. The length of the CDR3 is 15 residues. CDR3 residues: CASTYKDRNTGELFF. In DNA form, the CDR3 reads TGTGCCAGCACTTATAAGGACAGGAACACCGGGGAGCTGTTTTTT.

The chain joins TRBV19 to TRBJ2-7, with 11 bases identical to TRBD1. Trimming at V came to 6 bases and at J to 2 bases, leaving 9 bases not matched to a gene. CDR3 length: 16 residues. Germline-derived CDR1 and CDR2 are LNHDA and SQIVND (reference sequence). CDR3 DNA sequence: TGTGCCAGTAGCCTCCTCCCGGGACAGGGGGCCTACGAGCAGTACTTC. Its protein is CASSLLPGQGAYEQYF.

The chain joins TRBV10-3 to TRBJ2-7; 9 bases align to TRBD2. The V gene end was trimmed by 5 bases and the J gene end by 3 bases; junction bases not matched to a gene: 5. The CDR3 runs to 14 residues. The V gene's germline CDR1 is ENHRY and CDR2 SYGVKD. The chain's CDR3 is CAISPAGGVYEQYF. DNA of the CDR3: TGTGCCATCAGTCCAGCGGGAGGCGTCTACGAGCAGTACTTC.

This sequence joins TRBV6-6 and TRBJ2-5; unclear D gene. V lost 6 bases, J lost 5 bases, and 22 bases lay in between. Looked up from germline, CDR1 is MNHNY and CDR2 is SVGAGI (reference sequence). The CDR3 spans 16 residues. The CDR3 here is CASRPGQSARWETQYF. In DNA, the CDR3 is TGTGCCAGCAGGCCCGGGCAGTCTGCTCGTTGGGAGACCCAGTACTTC.

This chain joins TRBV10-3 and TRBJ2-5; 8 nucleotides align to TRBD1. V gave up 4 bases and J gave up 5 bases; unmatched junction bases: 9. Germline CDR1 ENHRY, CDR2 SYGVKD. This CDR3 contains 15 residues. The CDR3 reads CAISGQGAEWETQYF. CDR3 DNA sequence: TGTGCCATCAGTGGCCAGGGGGCCGAGTGGGAGACCCAGTACTTC.

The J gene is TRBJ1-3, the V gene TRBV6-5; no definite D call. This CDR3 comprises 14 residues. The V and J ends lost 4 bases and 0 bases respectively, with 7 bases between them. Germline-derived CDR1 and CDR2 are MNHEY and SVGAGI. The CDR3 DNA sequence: TGTGCCAGCAGTTTCGGGATCTCTGGAAACACCATATATTTT. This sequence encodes CASSFGISGNTIYF.

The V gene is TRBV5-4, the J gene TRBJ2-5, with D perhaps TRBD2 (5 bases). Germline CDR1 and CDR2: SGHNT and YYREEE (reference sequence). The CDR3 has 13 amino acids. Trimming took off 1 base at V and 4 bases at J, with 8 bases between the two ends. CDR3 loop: CASSLWERETQYF. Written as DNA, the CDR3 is TGTGCCAGCAGCTTGTGGGAGAGAGAGACCCAGTACTTC.

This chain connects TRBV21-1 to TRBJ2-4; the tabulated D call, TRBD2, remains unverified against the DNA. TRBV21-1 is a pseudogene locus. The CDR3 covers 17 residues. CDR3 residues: CASSKGGGMRTKNIQYF. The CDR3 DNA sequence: TGTGCCAGCAGCAAAGGGGGAGGGATGAGGACCAAAAACATTCAGTACTTC.

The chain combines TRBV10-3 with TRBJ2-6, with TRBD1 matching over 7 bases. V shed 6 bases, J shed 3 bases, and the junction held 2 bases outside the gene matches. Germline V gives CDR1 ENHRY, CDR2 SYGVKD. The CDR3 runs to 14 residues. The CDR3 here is CAISQGDGANVLTF. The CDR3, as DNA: TGTGCCATCAGCCAGGGGGATGGGGCCAACGTCCTGACTTTC.

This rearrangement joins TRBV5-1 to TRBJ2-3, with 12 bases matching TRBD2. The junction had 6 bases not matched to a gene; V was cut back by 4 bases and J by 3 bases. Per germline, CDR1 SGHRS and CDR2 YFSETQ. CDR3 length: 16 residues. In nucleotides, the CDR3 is TGCGCCAGCAGCCAGACTAGCGGGGGAGGTACAGATACGCAGTATTTT. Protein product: CASSQTSGGGTDTQYF.

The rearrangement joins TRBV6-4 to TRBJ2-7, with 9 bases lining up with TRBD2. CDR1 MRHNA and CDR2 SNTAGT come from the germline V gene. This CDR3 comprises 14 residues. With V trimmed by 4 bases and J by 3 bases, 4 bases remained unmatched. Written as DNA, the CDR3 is TGTGCCAGCAGTGTGGGTAGCGGGAGCTACGAGCAGTACTTC. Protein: CASSVGSGSYEQYF.

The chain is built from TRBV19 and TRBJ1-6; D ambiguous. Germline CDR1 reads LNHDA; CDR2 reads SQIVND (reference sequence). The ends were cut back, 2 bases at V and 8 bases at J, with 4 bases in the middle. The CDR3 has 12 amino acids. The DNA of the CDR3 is TGTGCCAGTAGTATATCGGATTCACCCCTCCACTTT. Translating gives CASSISDSPLHF.

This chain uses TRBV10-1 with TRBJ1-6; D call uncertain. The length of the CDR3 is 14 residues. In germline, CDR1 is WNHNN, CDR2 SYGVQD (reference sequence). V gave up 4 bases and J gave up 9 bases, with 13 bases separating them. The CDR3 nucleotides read TGCGCCAGCAGTGCGGGGTCGGGCAGTTCACCCCTCCACTTT. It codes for CASSAGSGSSPLHF.

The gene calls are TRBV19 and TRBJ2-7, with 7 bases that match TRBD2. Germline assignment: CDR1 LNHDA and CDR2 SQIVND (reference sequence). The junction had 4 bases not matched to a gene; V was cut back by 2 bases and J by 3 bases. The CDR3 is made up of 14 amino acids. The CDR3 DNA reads TGTGCCAGTAGTATAATCGGGAGGAACTACGAGCAGTACTTC. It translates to CASSIIGRNYEQYF.

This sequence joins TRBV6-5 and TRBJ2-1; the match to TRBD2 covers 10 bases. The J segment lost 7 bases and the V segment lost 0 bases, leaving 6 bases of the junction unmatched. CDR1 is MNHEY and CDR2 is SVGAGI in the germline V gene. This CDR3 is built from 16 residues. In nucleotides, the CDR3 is TGTGCCAGCAGTTACTCAGAACTAGCGGGAATGAATGAGCAGTTCTTC. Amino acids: CASSYSELAGMNEQFF.